This TCR beta chain was recovered during a study of immune evolution from preneoplasia to lung adenocarcinoma. The CDR3 has 15 amino acids. The germline CDR1 and CDR2 sequences are MDHEN and SYDVKM. The V segment lost 6 bases and the J segment 3 bases; nucleotides outside the gene matches: 8. Overall study findings and caveats: Later-stage lesions seemingly showed higher T cell density and diversity than normal lung.

The assay was immunoSEQ multiplex PCR, and TCRdb's table has in-frame clones only and misses some. The data show 9,500 to 15,000 clones, 85% to 90% seen once. This clone was observed a single time. As yet, its antigen is unknown. Sequencing input: FFPE tissue from an adenomatous hyperplasia lung lesion. Sample subset: atypical adenomatous hyperplasia (AAH), lung preneoplasia. The sequence came from a person aged 50-75 years with lung adenocarcinoma. The rearrangement uses TRBV28 and TRBJ2-5; 9 bases match TRBD1. In nucleotides, the CDR3 is TGTGCCAGCAGCCGGGACAGGGTATCCAAAGAGACCCAGTACTTC. As protein: CASSRDRVSKETQYF.